This TCR beta chain was observed in a study of T cells in localized non-small cell lung cancer. Profiled with immunoSEQ multiplex PCR; TCRdb holds only in-frame clones, not every one. The table records about 20,000 clones, about 80% of them present only once. The CDR3 has 15 amino acids. Per germline, CDR1 MNHEY and CDR2 SMNVEV (reference sequence). V lost 6 bases and J 0 bases, leaving 15 bases between the germline ends. The material sequenced was peripheral blood, taken before any cancer treatment. The chain joins TRBV27 to TRBJ2-7, with D hard to call. This clonotype was sampled from a man between 40 and 70 years old with stage I lung adenocarcinoma. The CDR3 DNA is TGTGCCAGCAGCCTAGTCGGTGGGTCCTCCTACGAGCAGTACTTC. Translated, it gives CASSLVGGSSYEQYF.